The present TCR beta chain was sequenced within a study of regulatory T cells in long-lasting Graves disease (dated by TCRdb to about 2021). At the level of the whole study: Newly diagnosed Graves' disease patients had taken antithyroid drugs for less than 3 months. A total of roughly 33 samples were covered by TCR sequencing, comprising approximately 13 persistent and around 20 newly diagnosed Graves' disease patients. Patients with persistent Graves' disease were compared with patients with newly diagnosed Graves' disease using TCR sequencing and RNA sequencing of peripheral blood. The study was conducted in China and was registered as a clinical trial.

Broader findings and caveats from the paper: Because the primary lesion, thyroid tissue, could not be accessed, the study looked at peripheral blood alone. TRBV28, TRBJ1-2 and TRBJ2-5 were preferentially used in persistent disease, while TRBV20-1 and TRBJ2-1 were favored in newly diagnosed disease. Persistent patients shared more public clonotypes among themselves (around 2,800) than newly diagnosed patients did (about 1,000). Only the TCR beta chain was sequenced and analyzed. Lower TCR Shannon entropy and fewer highly expanded clones were observed in persistent Graves' disease patients than in newly diagnosed patients, which suggested clonal expansion. The small sample size was acknowledged by the authors as a limitation that may reduce accuracy.

The label giving this sample's time point can be read as: newly diagnosed GD, antithyroid drugs for less than 3 months. For both TCR sequencing and RNA sequencing, RNA was extracted from PBMCs using TRIzol. Graves' disease was diagnosed according to American Thyroid Association guidelines. The patients came from an endocrinology department in Xi'an, China. From each patient, roughly 9 milliliters of peripheral blood was collected into an EDTA anticoagulant tube. Ficoll Paque Plus density gradient separation was used to isolate PBMCs, and no additional T cell sorting was done. An Agilent 2100 Bioanalyzer and agarose gel were used to assess RNA quality, and a NanoDrop 2000 was used to measure RNA concentration. The CDR3 spans 13 residues, from the cysteine through the phenylalanine. The retained sequence is limited to the CDR3, 39 bases, with the frame set at the first base. This clonotype appeared a few times. What this receptor recognizes is not known. Possible read error: a much larger clone is one base away.

Library construction relied on multiplex PCR. TCRdb names Illumina HiSeq 4000 as the instrument used. iRepertoire HTBI primers and Arm-PCR amplification of CDR3 regions were used to construct TCR beta libraries. Gel purification was performed on PCR products prior to sequencing. The authors processed their data as follows. Across samples, 62 TRBV and 15 or so TRBJ segments were identified and used for gene usage analysis of CDR3 amino acid clonotypes. Filtered high-quality paired reads were merged into contigs using COPE and FqMerger. Contigs were aligned with BLAST to IMGT TRBV, TRBD and TRBJ reference genes, and CDR3 was defined per IMGT. Clonotypes above 0.1% frequency were classified as highly expanded clones. Repertoire diversity was measured by Shannon entropy, and V-J evenness by the Gini coefficient. A clonotype found in more than one individual was treated as public. The public sequencing data were trimmed at Q25 with fastp and processed into clonotypes with MiXCR by TCRdb, which kept only in-frame beta chains. Every distinct CDR3 protein forms one entry, paired with its most common genes and DNA. The V and J calls and clone size are TCRdb's, not the authors'. The sample has around 480,000 distinct CDR3 sequences on record, roughly 15% of them singletons. Approximately 12% of the sample is taken by the ten largest.

The same sample was also used in a study of T cells in Graves' hyperthyroidism and ophthalmopathy. As the second publication notes: Stable Graves' hyperthyroidism was defined as no progression to ophthalmopathy during 18 months of follow-up. The hyperthyroidism patients were between 18 and 65 years old and newly diagnosed, with a disease duration of less than 2 months. Any patient with an uncontrolled infection, another autoimmune disease, pregnancy or lactation was excluded. Diagnoses relied on clinical symptoms, serum thyroxine and TRAb, thyroid ultrasound and orbital computed tomography. For the first round of RT-PCR on the TCR CDR3, the HTBI primer set was used together with the Qiagen OneStep RT-PCR kit. Most expanded thyroid clonotypes (frequency above 0.001) were also detected in blood, suggesting blood repertoires may reflect thyroid immune responses. Ophthalmopathy was separated from stable hyperthyroidism by a 13 V-J signature model, with roughly 88% sensitivity and 81% to 82% specificity obtained in cross-validation and 80%/75% obtained in testing. During validation, the model predicted progression to ophthalmopathy a median of approximately 7 months ahead of onset, with almost 71% sensitivity and about 75% specificity. A discovery cohort of approximately 97 patients, about 44 with Graves' ophthalmopathy and fewer than 65 with stable Graves' hyperthyroidism, was used to find distinguishing TCR V-J signatures. Whether ophthalmopathy could be predicted prospectively was tested in an independent validation cohort made up of 18 to 20 hyperthyroidism patients plus 17 patients who later progressed to ophthalmopathy. The 100 discovery patients were randomly divided into training and test sets at a 7:3 ratio. The study also compared thyroid tissue and blood T-cell repertoires from a handful of Graves' hyperthyroidism patients. Following sampling, methimazole starting at 30 mg daily was given to hyperthyroidism patients, and high-dose intravenous methylprednisolone was given to ophthalmopathy patients. Libraries were constructed in a second round of multiplex PCR, after which size selection and purification were performed. Paired-end sequencing of the libraries was performed with 100 bp reads on an Illumina HiSeq2000. SOAPnuke was used to process the raw data, throwing out any read that contained adapters or uncalled bases, had a mean Phred below 15, or lacked an exact constant-primer or identifier match. High-quality paired reads were merged with COPE v1.2.5, and unique nucleotide sequences were defined as clonotypes. Clonotypes were aligned to IMGT TRBV, TRBD and TRBJ reference segments using MiTCR v1.1. The analysis included only V-J combinations with a frequency above 0.0001, which together covered around 99% of the repertoires. The TCS score was defined as the ratio of F50 (clonal expansion) to E x V (chaos), calculated using BLOSUM62-based TCRdist between CDR3 peptides within each V-J. Welch's t-statistics and random forest reduced around 550 V-J features to roughly 13, which were used in a naive Bayes classifier (R e1071). No statistical method was used to fix the sample size in advance, and group allocation was not hidden from the investigators. The paper describes TCR Vbeta CDR3 sequencing of 135 peripheral blood samples, made up of fewer than 50 ophthalmopathy patients, some 80 hyperthyroidism patients and 17 progressor patients.

The chain couples TRBV12-3 or TRBV12-4 to TRBJ2-7; no D gene can be assigned with confidence. Sequenced here: peripheral blood mononuclear cells (PBMCs), sampled at new diagnosis, from a patient treated with antithyroid drugs. The TCR comes from a man aged 40-50 years with Graves disease. Donor details come from another sample of the same person, matched by shared clones. The nucleotide sequence is given as TGTACCAGCAGTTTAAGTGGTCTGCTCGAGCAGTACTTC. Translated, this is CTSSLSGLLEQYF.